One and the same sample provided the 18 T cell receptor beta chains below, sequenced in a study of T cells in Graves' hyperthyroidism and ophthalmopathy. Authors of the study amplified TCR beta CDR3 regions from RNA transcripts. Using the HTBI primer set, a first-round RT-PCR was run on the TCR CDR3. In TCRdb, the multiplex PCR reads were re-called with MiXCR into one record per CDR3 protein. The sample consists of hundreds of thousands of distinct CDR3 sequences, roughly 46% of them appearing once. Sequenced sample: peripheral blood or thyroid tissue (not recorded which). Receptor source: an adult man with Graves' disease, either hyperthyroidism or ophthalmopathy (not recorded which).

The chain has TRBV29-1 and TRBJ1-4; 8 positions match TRBD1. V lost 3 bases and J lost 10; bases outside the gene matches: 7. Per the germline V gene, CDR1 is SQVTM and CDR2 is ANQGSEA. The length of the CDR3 is 13 residues. The CDR3 DNA follows: TGCAGCGTTGACAGGGGGCTCCGAGGAAAACTGTTTTTT. Translating it yields CSVDRGLRGKLFF.

This chain joins TRBV29-1 and TRBJ2-6; D may be TRBD1 (6 bases). The CDR3 runs 13 residues. Germline V lookup: CDR1 SQVTM, CDR2 ANQGSEA. Trimming removed 4 bases at V and 11 bases at J, with 15 bases between. CDR3 protein: CSVVALQGDVLTF. The CDR3 DNA reads as TGCAGCGTTGTTGCACTACAGGGCGACGTCCTGACTTTC.

This clonotype has a single count. The chain is built from TRBV10-3 and TRBJ1-2; no clear D. V was pared by 4 bases and J by 4 bases, with 16 bases between. There are 15 residues in the CDR3. The germline V gene has CDR1 ENHRY and CDR2 SYGVKD. The CDR3 protein is CAISARAGGTYGYTF. The CDR3 DNA is TGTGCCATCAGTGCTAGAGCAGGCGGCACCTATGGCTACACCTTC.

This clonotype was picked up many times. V gene TRBV29-1 combines with J gene TRBJ2-2; the D is unclear. The CDR3 sequence is 11 residues long. Germline loops: CDR1 SQVTM, CDR2 ANQGSEA. Deletions cut 2 bases from V and 7 bases from J, with 5 bases between. This chain's CDR3 is CSVERGGELFF. CDR3 coding DNA: TGCAGCGTTGAACGTGGCGGGGAGCTGTTTTTT.

V is TRBV7-8 and J is TRBJ1-5; TRBD1 is a possible D gene (6 bases). CDR3 size: 14 residues. The germline V gene has CDR1 SGHVS and CDR2 FQNEAQ. V lost 5 bases and J lost 6, with 14 bases in between. CDR3 residues: CASSTKGGGQPQHF. The CDR3, as DNA: TGTGCCAGCAGCACCAAGGGGGGGGGTCAGCCCCAGCATTTT.

The V call is TRBV28, the J call TRBJ1-1, with D hard to call. From germline, CDR1 is MDHEN and CDR2 SYDVKM. This CDR3 is 12 amino acids long. Trimming left V 10 bases short and J 1 base short, with 10 bases between. The CDR3 region is CATEEGNTEAFF. CDR3 in DNA: TGTGCCACGGAGGAGGGGAACACTGAAGCTTTCTTT.

This clonotype was recorded a few times. This rearrangement joins TRBV29-1 to TRBJ2-7; D not resolved. CDR1 and CDR2 (germline): SQVTM, ANQGSEA. The CDR3 is 12 residues long. Trimming took off 4 bases at V and 2 bases at J, with 9 bases between the two ends. Written as DNA, the CDR3 is TGCAGCGTTGGAACAGAAACCTACGAGCAGTACTTC. Amino acids: CSVGTETYEQYF.

J is TRBJ2-7 and V is TRBV25-1; 9 bases are a match to TRBD1. Germline CDR1 reads MGHDK; CDR2 reads SYGVNS. The ends lost 6 bases at V and 2 bases at J; junction bases unmatched: 8. This CDR3 has 15 residues. The CDR3 coding sequence is TGTGCCAGCAGCGCTACCGGGACAGGGCCCTACGAGCAGTACTTC. Protein sequence: CASSATGTGPYEQYF.

A few counts support this clonotype. J is TRBJ2-5 and V is TRBV20-1, with 12 positions matching TRBD2. The CDR3 sequence is 15 residues long. The V segment lost 1 base and the J segment 4 bases; nucleotides outside the gene matches: 4. The germline V gene has CDR1 DFQATT and CDR2 SNEGSKA (reference sequence). CDR3 coding DNA: TGCAGTGCTAGAGCGACTAGCGGGAGCCGAGAGACCCAGTACTTC. Its translation is CSARATSGSRETQYF.

In DNA, the CDR3 is TGTGCCACCAGTGGAACGACAGGGTTTGCCAATCAGCCCCAGCATTTT. This encodes CATSGTTGFANQPQHF. The rearrangement uses TRBV24-1 and TRBJ1-5; 7 bases map to TRBD1. Germline V gene lookup returns CDR1 KGHDR and CDR2 SFDVKD. Trimming at V came to 5 bases and at J to 3 bases, leaving 9 bases not matched to a gene. This CDR3 comprises 16 residues.

The chain combines TRBV29-1 with TRBJ1-5, with 10 bases lining up with TRBD1. The CDR3 has 13 residues. Germline-derived CDR1 and CDR2 are SQVTM and ANQGSEA. Losses at the gene ends were 3 bases for V and 10 bases for J; bases not matched to a gene: 6. The CDR3 nucleotides read TGCAGCGTTGAGGGGGACAGGGGTTCTCCCCAGCATTTT. The encoded protein is CSVEGDRGSPQHF.

DNA of the CDR3: TGTGCCAGCGGACGAATGAGCTCCTACGAGCAGTACTTC. Protein sequence: CASGRMSSYEQYF. The chain is built from TRBV13 and TRBJ2-7; D gene ambiguous. Germline V CDR1 and CDR2: PRHDT, FYEKMQ (reference sequence). The CDR3 extends over 13 amino acids. V lost 8 bases to trimming and J lost 0 bases, with 11 bases between them.

This clonotype was detected ten times or more. This chain connects TRBV7-3 to TRBJ1-1; D is perhaps TRBD1 (6 bases). V was trimmed by 5 bases and J by 0 bases, leaving 10 bases between them. This CDR3 is 14 amino acids long. Germline assignment: CDR1 SGHTA and CDR2 FQGTGA. The CDR3 DNA sequence: TGTGCCAGCAGCACGGGACACATGAACACTGAAGCTTTCTTT. It specifies CASSTGHMNTEAFF.

This clonotype was seen a few times. V and J are TRBV20-1 and TRBJ1-1; possible D gene TRBD1, 6 bases. The V gene lost 2 bases and the J gene lost 1 base, with 8 bases spanning the gap. The CDR3 extends over 13 amino acids. Germline V gives CDR1 DFQATT, CDR2 SNEGSKA (reference sequence). The CDR3 coding sequence is TGCAGTGCTAGAAGGACAGAGAACACTGAAGCTTTCTTT. Its translation is CSARRTENTEAFF.

This clonotype has just a few counts. The chain employs TRBV4-3 and TRBJ1-1; no clear D. Deletions cut 6 bases from V and 4 bases from J, with 15 bases between. Germline CDR1 and CDR2: LGHNA and YSLEER. The CDR3 spans 14 residues. The CDR3 is CASRGWVRGTEAFF. The CDR3 bases are TGCGCCAGCAGGGGATGGGTTCGGGGCACTGAAGCTTTCTTT.

In this sample, this clonotype turned up many times. V gene TRBV29-1 combines with J gene TRBJ1-2; D not certain. Germline CDR1 is SQVTM and CDR2 is ANQGSEA. V was clipped by 4 bases and J by 0 bases, with 12 bases between them. The CDR3 is 14 residues long. In nucleotides, the CDR3 is TGCAGCGTTGCAGCAGGTTTGACTAACTATGGCTACACCTTC. Translation gives CSVAAGLTNYGYTF.

Only one count was recorded for this clonotype. This chain joins TRBV7-2 and TRBJ2-2; 8 nucleotides line up with TRBD1. Trimming cost V 5 bases and J 4 bases; bases outside gene matches: 3. This CDR3 has 14 residues. CDR1 and CDR2 from the germline V gene are SGHTA and FQGNSA. CDR3 residues: CASSRGQGTGELFF. CDR3 sequence (DNA): TGTGCCAGCAGCCGAGGACAGGGCACCGGGGAGCTGTTTTTT. Based on the CDR3 plus reference TRBV7-2 and TRBJ2-2, the full variable domain is GAGVSQSPSNKVTEKGKDVELRCDPISGHTALYWYRQSLGQGLEFLIYFQGNSAPDKSGLPSDRFSAERTGGSVSTLTIQRTQQEDSAVYLCASSRGQGTGELFFGEGSRLTVL.

The rearrangement joins TRBV7-2 to TRBJ1-1; possibly TRBD1 for D (5 bases). The ends were cut back, 5 bases at V and 5 bases at J, with 15 bases in the middle. CDR3 length equals 14 residues. Germline CDR1 reads SGHTA; CDR2 reads FQGNSA. The chain's CDR3 is CASSQEAGKTEAFF. As DNA, the CDR3 is TGTGCCAGCAGCCAAGAAGCAGGGAAGACTGAAGCTTTCTTT.